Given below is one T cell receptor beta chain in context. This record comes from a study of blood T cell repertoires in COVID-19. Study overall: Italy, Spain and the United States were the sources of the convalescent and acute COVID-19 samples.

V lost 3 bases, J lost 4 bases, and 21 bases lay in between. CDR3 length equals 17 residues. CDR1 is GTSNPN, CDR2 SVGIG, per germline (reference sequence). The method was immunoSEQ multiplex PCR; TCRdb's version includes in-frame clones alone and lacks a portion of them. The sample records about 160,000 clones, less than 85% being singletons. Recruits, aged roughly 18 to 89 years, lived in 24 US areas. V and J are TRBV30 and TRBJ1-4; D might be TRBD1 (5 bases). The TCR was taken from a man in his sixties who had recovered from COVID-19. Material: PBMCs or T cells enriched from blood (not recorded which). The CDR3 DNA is TGTGCCTGGAGCCCCCGGGGGAGGCAGGCCTTTAATGAAAAACTGTTTTTT. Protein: CAWSPRGRQAFNEKLFF.